This T cell receptor (beta chain) derives from a study of spatial heterogeneity in lung cancer. On the study more broadly: Correlation of TCR transcript counts in tumor regions with a T cell module score from matched bulk RNA-seq was strong. Overall study results and limits: Expanded alpha and beta TCR counts within tumors tracked tumor mutation counts.

V shed 5 bases, J shed 4 bases, and the junction held 11 bases outside the gene matches. CDR1 and CDR2 from the germline V gene are SGHDT and YYEEEE. The CDR3 totals 15 residues. This clonotype appeared many times. Its specificity is not known. The time point is: sample taken at primary tumor resection. One entry per CDR3 protein results from TCRdb running MiXCR on the 5' RACE reads. The sample yields approximately 21,000 distinct CDR3 sequences, around 5% seen once. The rearrangement uses TRBV5-6 and TRBJ2-7; the match to TRBD1 covers 8 bases. The source of this sequence is a male donor with early-stage non-small cell lung cancer. The sequences come from lung tumor tissue, collected at surgery. For the CDR3, the DNA is TGTGCCAGCAGTCCCGGGGCAGGGGGCTGGTACGAGCAGTACTTC. It specifies CASSPGAGGWYEQYF. Variable domain in full (rest from reference TRBV5-6 and TRBJ2-7): DAGVTQSPTHLIKTRGQQVTLRCSPKSGHDTVSWYQQALGQGPQFIFQYYEEEERQRGNFPDRFSGHQFPNYSSELNVNALLLGDSALYLCASSPGAGGWYEQYFGPGTRLTVT.